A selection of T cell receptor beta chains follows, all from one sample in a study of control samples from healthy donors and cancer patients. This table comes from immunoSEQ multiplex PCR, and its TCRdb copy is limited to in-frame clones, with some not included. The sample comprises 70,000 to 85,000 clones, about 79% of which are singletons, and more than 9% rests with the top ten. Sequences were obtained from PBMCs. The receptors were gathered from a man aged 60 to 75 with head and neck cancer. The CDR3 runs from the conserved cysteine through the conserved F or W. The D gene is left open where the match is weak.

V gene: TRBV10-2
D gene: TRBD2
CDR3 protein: CASTDGLAAAKNIQYF

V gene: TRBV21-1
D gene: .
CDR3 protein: CASSKKDKTYNEQFF

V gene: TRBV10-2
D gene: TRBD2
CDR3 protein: CASSEFRLAGGQQFF

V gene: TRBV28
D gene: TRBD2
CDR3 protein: CASSSRRTGLGGANVLTF

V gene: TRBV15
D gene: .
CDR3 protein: CATSRVENQPQHF

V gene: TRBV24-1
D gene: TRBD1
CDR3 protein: CATSGQTGERYEQFF

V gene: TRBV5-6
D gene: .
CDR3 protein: CASSLVAGASGNTIYF

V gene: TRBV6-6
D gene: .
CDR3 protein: CASKPPALSGNTIYF

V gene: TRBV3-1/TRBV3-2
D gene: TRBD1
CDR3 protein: CASSPNRGYEQYF

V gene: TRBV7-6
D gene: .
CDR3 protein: CASSLGRNYEQYF

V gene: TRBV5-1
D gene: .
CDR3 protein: CASSLALHGAGAAGGYTF

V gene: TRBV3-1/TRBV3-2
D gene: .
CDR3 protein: CASSPPGVVSYEQYF

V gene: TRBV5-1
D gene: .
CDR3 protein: CASSFSGTEAFF

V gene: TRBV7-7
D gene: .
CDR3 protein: CASSLSGGNTGELFF

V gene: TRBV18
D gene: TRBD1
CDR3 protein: CASSPPGQGQNIQYF

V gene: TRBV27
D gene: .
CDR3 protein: CASRGSTGELFF

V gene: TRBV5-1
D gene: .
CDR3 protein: CASSLRGSGTEAFF

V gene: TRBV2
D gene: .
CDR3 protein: CASSEDQGEQFF

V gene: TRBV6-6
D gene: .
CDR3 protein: CASSRVVGARVLLANYGYTF

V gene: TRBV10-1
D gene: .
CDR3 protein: CASRDYNEQFF

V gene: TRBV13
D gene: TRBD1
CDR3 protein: CATSRGRPSYEQYF

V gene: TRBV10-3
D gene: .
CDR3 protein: CAISESRDEQYF

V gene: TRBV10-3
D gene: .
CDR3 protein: CAISESRQTTNYGYTF

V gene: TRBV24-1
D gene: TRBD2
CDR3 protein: CATLIEASGRTNTGELFF

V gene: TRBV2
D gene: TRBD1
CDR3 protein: CASSRQGSNQPQHF

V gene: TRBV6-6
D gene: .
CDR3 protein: CASSWVSGVDEQYF

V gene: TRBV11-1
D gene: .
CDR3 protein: CASSGPGRWQETQYF

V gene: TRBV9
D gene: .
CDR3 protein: CASSVALSWKYGYTF

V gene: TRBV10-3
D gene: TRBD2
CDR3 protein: CATARLAGGGTGELFF

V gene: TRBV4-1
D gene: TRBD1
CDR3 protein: CASSHLTGTYEQYF

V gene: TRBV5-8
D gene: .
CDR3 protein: CACDLRGTEAFF

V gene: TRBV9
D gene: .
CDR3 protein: CASSVATTAGGTGNTIYF

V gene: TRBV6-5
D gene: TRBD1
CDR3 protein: CASAPGGGNYEQYF

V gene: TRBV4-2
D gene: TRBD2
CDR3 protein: CASSRGGVAGGETQYF

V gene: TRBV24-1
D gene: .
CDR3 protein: CATSSTGSLNTGELFF

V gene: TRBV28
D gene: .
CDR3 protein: CASSSGDAYGYTF

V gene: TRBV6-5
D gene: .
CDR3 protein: CASSPRTPQETQYF

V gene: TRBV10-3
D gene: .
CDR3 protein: CAISDRQVYGYTF

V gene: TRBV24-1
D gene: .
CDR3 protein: CATSDPLDGNEQFF

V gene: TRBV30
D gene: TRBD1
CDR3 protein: CAWSVGQGTYEQYF

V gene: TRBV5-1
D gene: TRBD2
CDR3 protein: CASSSLAGASYEQYF

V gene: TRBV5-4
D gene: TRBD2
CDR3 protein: CASSWGLAGGGTQYF

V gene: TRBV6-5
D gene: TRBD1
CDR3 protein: CASSHWTGTTQPQHF

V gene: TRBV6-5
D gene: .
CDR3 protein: CASRGGISYEQYF

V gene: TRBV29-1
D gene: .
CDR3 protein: CSISGPGETQYF

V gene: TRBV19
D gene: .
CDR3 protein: CASSVEYEQFF

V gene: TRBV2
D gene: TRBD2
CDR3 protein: CASIPGTSVFLSGDEQFF

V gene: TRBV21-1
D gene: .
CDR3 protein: CASSPRGISNQPQHF

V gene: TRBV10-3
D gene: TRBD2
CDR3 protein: CAISEAGAYNEQFF

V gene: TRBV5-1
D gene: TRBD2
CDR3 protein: CATSGSGSGELFF